This T cell receptor beta chain was captured by sequencing in a study of graft-versus-host responses after intestinal transplantation. Study details: Induction with anti-thymocyte globulin, then tacrolimus and steroids for approximately three years, was given to all recipients.

Worth noting for this clone: What it binds is unknown.

This CDR3 has 15 amino acids. Germline V gene sequence: CDR1 SGHVS, CDR2 FNYEAQ. Trimming took 2 bases from V and 5 from J, leaving 12 bases between them. Produced via immunoSEQ multiplex PCR; TCRdb's table is partial and in-frame only. The data contain roughly 18,000 clones, over 90% of them singletons. Regarding the study as a whole: Peak circulating GvH clone levels were associated with early post-transplant HvG declines.

Sample: PBMCs, taken 23 days after intestinal transplant. The receptor was isolated from a human patient who received an intestinal transplant, so some T cells may come from the graft donor. The chain uses TRBV7-6 and TRBJ2-2; D is perhaps TRBD2 (5 bases). CDR3 sequence: CASSLYEGDTGELFF. CDR3 coding DNA: TGTGCCAGCAGCTTATACGAGGGAGATACCGGGGAGCTGTTTTTT.